This T cell receptor (beta chain) was observed in a study of blood T cells in healthy people across ages. Overall study findings and caveats: Across samples, TCR beta diversity tracked strongly with naive T cell percentage.

Of note for this clonotype: Its target is unknown.

Between the trimmed V and J ends, which lost 0 bases and 10 bases, there was a span of 7 bases. The CDR3 runs 12 residues. Germline-derived CDR1 and CDR2 are ENHRY and SYGVKD. Isolated PBMCs totaled at least 6 million in each sample. Through a sample-barcoded 5' primer and a J-beta primer mix, a second PCR was run for 7 to 11 cycles. Every individual sample yielded 2.5 million or more paired-end reads (each containing CDR3). MiXCR was run by TCRdb on the 5' RACE reads, yielding one entry per CDR3 protein. The table lists approximately 1,000,000 distinct CDR3 sequences, less than 45% of them singletons.

Sample: blood. The genes are TRBV10-3 and TRBJ2-1; D is perhaps TRBD2 (5 bases). The TCR comes from a young man in good health. CDR3 amino acids: CAISESGKEQFF. In DNA, the CDR3 is TGTGCCATCAGTGAGTCCGGGAAGGAGCAGTTCTTC.